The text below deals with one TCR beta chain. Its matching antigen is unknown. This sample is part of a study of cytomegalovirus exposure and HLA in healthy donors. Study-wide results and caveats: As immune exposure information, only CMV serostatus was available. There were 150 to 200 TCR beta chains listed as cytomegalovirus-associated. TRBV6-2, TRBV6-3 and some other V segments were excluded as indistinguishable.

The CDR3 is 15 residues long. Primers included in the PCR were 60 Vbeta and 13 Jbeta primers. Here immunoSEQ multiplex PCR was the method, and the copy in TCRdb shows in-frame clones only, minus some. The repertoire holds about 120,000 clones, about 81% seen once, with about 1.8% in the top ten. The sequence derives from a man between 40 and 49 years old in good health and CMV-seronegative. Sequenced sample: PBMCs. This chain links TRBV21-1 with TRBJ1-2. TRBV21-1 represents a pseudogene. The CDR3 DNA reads TGTGCCAGCAGCAAAACGGCGGCAAGGAACTATGGCTACACCTTC. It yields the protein CASSKTAARNYGYTF.